These T cell receptor beta chains were read from a single sample in a study of T cell repertoires in cytomegalovirus infection. TCRdb passed the reads through MiXCR, listing each CDR3 protein once. Seen here are 510,000 or so distinct CDR3 sequences, about 26% observed once, and the top ten hold less than 15%. Specimen: PBMCs. The receptors derive from a human donor in good health (CMV status not recorded). Some clones in this sample may be carry-over from other donors' samples. Both conserved end residues are part of each CDR3. The D gene is left open where the match is weak. Clone size appears in some rows only: once, few, many, or a class for an expanded clone.

>-|TRBJ2-3|-|TRBV6-5
CASSYMESTDTQYF
TGTGCCAGCAGTTATATGGAGAGCACAGATACGCAGTATTTT
>-|TRBJ1-1|-|TRBV28
CASTRRRGKTEAFF
TGTGCCAGCACCCGAAGGAGGGGGAAGACTGAAGCTTTCTTT
>few|TRBJ1-2|-|TRBV10-2
CASSENTPLWGYTF
TGCGCCAGCAGTGAAAATACCCCCCTGTGGGGCTACACCTTC
>-|TRBJ1-2|-|TRBV18
CASSSGGVSPNYGYTF
TGTGCCAGCTCATCCGGGGGCGTGAGCCCTAACTATGGCTACACCTTC
>many|TRBJ2-3|TRBD2|TRBV4-1
CASSQEGLAGSDTQYF
TGCGCCAGCAGCCAAGAGGGACTAGCGGGTTCTGATACGCAGTATTTT
>-|TRBJ2-3|TRBD1|TRBV4-1
CASSHDDRARTDTQYF
TGCGCCAGCAGCCATGACGACAGGGCGAGGACAGATACGCAGTATTTT
>-|TRBJ2-2|-|TRBV10-3
CAINLAPANTGELFF
TGTGCCATCAATTTAGCGCCAGCGAACACCGGGGAGCTGTTTTTT
>once|TRBJ1-5|-|TRBV7-2
CASSLDRTPGQPQHF
TGTGCCAGCAGCTTAGACCGGACCCCCGGTCAGCCCCAGCATTTT
>-|TRBJ2-5|-|TRBV7-8
CASSSLRAGETQYF
TGTGCCAGCAGCTCCCTTAGGGCTGGGGAGACCCAGTACTTC
>-|TRBJ2-1|TRBD2|TRBV6-5
CASNRGLAGGVYNEQFF
TGTGCCAGCAATCGGGGTTTAGCGGGAGGCGTCTACAATGAGCAGTTCTTC
>-|TRBJ2-1|TRBD2|TRBV7-8
CASSKGTSGNYNEQFF
TGTGCCAGCAGCAAAGGGACTAGCGGCAACTACAATGAGCAGTTCTTC
>-|TRBJ1-2|TRBD1|TRBV7-2
CASSLVLTGQGGGGGYTF
TGTGCCAGCAGCTTAGTCTTAACCGGACAGGGAGGAGGAGGGGGCTACACCTTC
>-|TRBJ1-4|TRBD1|TRBV10-3
CAISEQGAGEKLFF
TGTGCCATCAGTGAACAGGGGGCAGGTGAAAAACTGTTTTTT
>few|TRBJ2-7|-|TRBV6-5
CASSYSGTLGYEQYF
TGTGCCAGCAGTTACTCAGGCACGTTAGGCTACGAGCAGTACTTC
>many|TRBJ1-2|-|TRBV7-9
CASSSLGGYTF
TGTGCCAGCAGCTCCCTTGGTGGCTACACCTTC
>-|TRBJ2-2|TRBD1|TRBV30
CAWNTGVRTGELFF
TGTGCCTGGAATACAGGGGTTCGCACCGGGGAGCTGTTTTTT
>-|TRBJ1-4|-|TRBV29-1
CSVEGSLGEKLFF
TGCAGCGTTGAAGGGTCCCTAGGGGAAAAACTGTTTTTT
>-|TRBJ2-1|-|TRBV3-1
CASRDPGRSHEQFF
TGTGCCAGCAGGGACCCGGGTCGGAGCCATGAGCAGTTCTTC
>-|TRBJ2-1|-|TRBV9
CASSVGKTRGEQFF
TGTGCCAGCAGCGTAGGTAAAACTAGGGGGGAGCAGTTCTTC
>-|TRBJ1-6|TRBD1|TRBV27
CASTPRGQGNSPLHF
TGTGCCAGCACCCCGCGGGGACAGGGTAATTCACCCCTCCACTTT
>-|TRBJ2-5|-|TRBV29-1
CSVFGPGGETQYF
-
>-|TRBJ1-1|-|TRBV20-1
CSARAGGWNTEAFF
TGCAGTGCTAGAGCGGGGGGGTGGAACACTGAAGCTTTCTTT
>-|TRBJ2-7|TRBD1|TRBV27
CASSLIRGLSYEQYF
TGTGCCAGCAGTTTAATTAGGGGGCTATCCTACGAGCAGTACTTC
>-|TRBJ1-1|TRBD1|TRBV9
CASTPTGTIMNTEAFF
TGTGCCAGTACCCCGACAGGGACTATCATGAACACTGAAGCTTTCTTT
>-|TRBJ1-2|-|TRBV4-1
CASSQAGDYGYTF
TGCGCCAGCAGCCAAGCCGGGGACTATGGCTACACCTTC
>many|TRBJ1-6|-|TRBV6-2/TRBV6-3
CASSLSIGRSPLHF
TGTGCCAGCAGCCTATCCATCGGAAGGTCACCCCTCCACTTT
>few|TRBJ2-1|TRBD2|TRBV5-6
CASSLPSGRASEQFF
TGTGCCAGCAGCTTGCCAAGCGGGAGGGCCAGTGAGCAGTTCTTC
>-|TRBJ2-7|-|TRBV7-9
CASSSGSSEQYF
TGTGCCAGCAGCTCGGGGTCTTCCGAGCAGTACTTC
>-|TRBJ2-3|TRBD2|TRBV27
CASRWTSGGPTDTQYF
TGTGCCAGCAGATGGACTAGCGGGGGCCCCACAGATACGCAGTATTTT
>-|TRBJ1-5|-|TRBV6-6
CASSYGDFSNQPQHF
TGTGCCAGCAGTTACGGGGACTTTAGCAATCAGCCCCAGCATTTT
>-|TRBJ2-3|-|TRBV7-9
CASSKWSTDTQYF
TGTGCCAGCAGCAAATGGTCCACAGATACGCAGTATTTT
>-|TRBJ2-1|-|TRBV9
CASSVGAGPNEQFF
TGTGCCAGCAGCGTAGGGGCAGGGCCCAATGAGCAGTTCTTC
>few|TRBJ2-1|-|TRBV30
CAWSVTFGGYNEQFF
TGTGCCTGGAGTGTCACTTTTGGCGGATACAATGAGCAGTTCTTC
>-|TRBJ2-1|TRBD2|TRBV6-2/TRBV6-3
CASKAGASYNEQFF
TGTGCCAGCAAAGCGGGAGCGTCCTACAATGAGCAGTTCTTC
>-|TRBJ2-7|TRBD2|TRBV5-4
CASSLRIAGDGNDEQYF
TGTGCCAGCAGCTTGAGGATAGCGGGAGACGGAAACGACGAGCAGTACTTC
>few|TRBJ2-6|-|TRBV6-1
CASRVTGSSGANVLTF
TGTGCCAGCAGGGTTACAGGTAGCTCTGGGGCCAACGTCCTGACTTTC
>few|TRBJ2-7|TRBD2|TRBV27
CASSRTSGRPTSADEQYF
TGTGCCAGCAGTCGGACTAGCGGGAGACCAACGTCAGCCGACGAGCAGTACTTC
>many|TRBJ2-4|-|TRBV12-3/TRBV12-4
CASNSRDTKNIQYF
TGTGCCAGCAACTCGAGGGACACCAAAAACATTCAGTACTTC
>-|TRBJ1-1|-|TRBV10-3
CAIGRDVMNTEAFF
TGTGCCATCGGGAGAGACGTCATGAACACTGAAGCTTTCTTT
>-|TRBJ2-4|TRBD1|TRBV28
CASSPRGRAKNIQYF
TGTGCCAGCAGTCCCAGGGGGCGCGCCAAAAACATTCAGTACTTC
>many|TRBJ2-5|TRBD2|TRBV7-9
CASSTTEGLAVGETQYF
TGTGCCAGCAGCACCACGGAAGGACTAGCGGTGGGGGAGACCCAGTACTTC
>-|TRBJ2-1|TRBD2|TRBV7-3
CASSFHRGAGAFF
TGTGCCAGCAGCTTCCATCGAGGGGCGGGAGCATTCTTC
>many|TRBJ2-7|-|TRBV12-3/TRBV12-4
CASSRTVYEQYF
TGTGCCAGCAGTCGGACAGTATACGAGCAGTACTTC